A selection of T cell receptor beta chains follows, all from one sample in a study of Ad26.COV2.S vaccination and SARS-CoV-2 variants. Assay used: immunoSEQ multiplex PCR; TCRdb lists only in-frame clones, some missing. The sample has about 680,000 clones, around 92% seen once. This specimen was peripheral blood, taken in a trial of Ad26.COV2.S vaccine versus placebo. The receptors come from a person aged 18-60 years who received the Ad26.COV2.S COVID-19 vaccine or a placebo. The CDR3 runs from the conserved cysteine through the conserved F or W.

v_gene | CDR3aa
TRBV5-4 | CASSLGGLQETQYF
TRBV2 | CASRSVQVQYF
TRBV12-3/TRBV12-4 | CASSFQGRTEAFF
TRBV9 | CASSVQGLGNTEAFF
TRBV5-8 | CASWRLARGEQFF
TRBV24-1 | CATSALLAGESEQFF
TRBV11-2 | CASSPPRGQETQYF
TRBV12-3/TRBV12-4 | CASRGTGSYEQYF
TRBV7-9 | CASSLGGGRWNTIYF
TRBV24-1 | CATARGRGNTGELFF
TRBV15 | CATSRDLGGTETDTQYF
TRBV5-5 | CASSSTWGRLNTEAFF
TRBV30 | CAWSGGRNTEAFF
TRBV29-1 | CSVVRVKLTDTQYF
TRBV5-4 | CASSSTGGARNTQYF
TRBV11-2 | CASSLGGSSYNEQFF
TRBV3-1/TRBV3-2 | CASSHEGEGYTF
TRBV5-1 | CASRLAGVNEQFF
TRBV29-1 | CSVDTGGTDTQYF
TRBV18 | CASSPGQGPEKLFF
TRBV3-1/TRBV3-2 | CASSQVQAPNQPQHF
TRBV29-1 | CSVEAGTSGMILQEFF
TRBV5-4 | CASRRLGKPEQYF
TRBV7-6 | CASSLGAYYGYTF
TRBV7-9 | CAIYRGGNSPLHF